Shown below are 30 T cell receptor beta chains from a single sample sequenced in a study of T-cell reconstitution after alpha-beta-depleted transplantation in children. Preparation of the TCRbeta library was carried out with unique molecular identifiers. TCRdb called the PCR reads again in MiXCR, with one record for every CDR3 protein. The profile covers about 640,000 distinct CDR3 sequences, with approximately 15% appearing a single time and around 0.96% taken by the ten largest. The material sequenced was PBMCs from the stem cell graft donor, taken from the stem cell graft. Source of these receptors: a human donor who donated a stem cell graft to a child with acute myeloid leukemia.

The chain uses TRBV7-2 and TRBJ2-3; D is unclear. V dropped 3 bases and J dropped 4 bases, with 8 bases sitting between them. The CDR3 covers 13 residues. The V gene's germline CDR1 is SGHTA and CDR2 FQGNSA. The CDR3 region is CASSLQISDTQYF. The CDR3 coding sequence is TGTGCCAGCAGCTTGCAGATTTCAGATACGCAGTATTTT.

The chain uses TRBV5-1 and TRBJ2-3, with 16 bases aligning to TRBD2. CDR1 and CDR2 (germline): SGHRS, YFSETQ. V lost 3 bases, J lost 3 bases, and 7 bases stayed unmatched. The CDR3 is 18 amino acids. This CDR3 is CASSWGLAGGPPTDTQYF. CDR3 nucleotide sequence: TGCGCCAGCAGCTGGGGACTAGCGGGGGGGCCACCAACAGATACGCAGTATTTT.

This clonotype came up a few times. The rearrangement joins TRBV6-1 to TRBJ1-1; D is unresolved. Germline V gene data show CDR1 as MNHNS and CDR2 as SASEGT. This CDR3 has 13 amino acids. Trimming removed 9 bases from V and 1 base from J, with 12 bases in between. The CDR3 sequence: CASEKIQNTEAFF. Here the CDR3 DNA reads TGTGCCAGTGAGAAAATCCAGAACACTGAAGCTTTCTTT.

The V gene is TRBV7-3, the J gene TRBJ2-1, with 8 bases matching TRBD2. With 5 bases clipped from V and 0 bases from J, the junction kept 3 bases outside the gene matches. The CDR3 runs 15 residues. Germline lookup yields CDR1 SGHTA and CDR2 FQGTGA. CDR3 residues: CASSTGGASYNEQFF. The CDR3 coding sequence is TGTGCCAGCAGCACCGGGGGGGCCTCCTACAATGAGCAGTTCTTC.

This clonotype was recorded a few times. The chain employs TRBV4-2 and TRBJ2-2; the D gene is possibly TRBD1 (5 bases). Germline assignment: CDR1 LGHNA and CDR2 YNFKEQ. The V end was cut by 0 bases, the J end by 3 bases, with 14 bases between. This CDR3 region has 17 residues. Here the CDR3 DNA reads TGTGCCAGCAGCCAAGAAAAGGACATCTGGGACACCGGGGAGCTGTTTTTT. This encodes CASSQEKDIWDTGELFF.

This clonotype was seen ten or more times. The chain employs TRBV20-1 and TRBJ2-7; D possibly uses TRBD1 or TRBD2 (5 bases each). Germline V gives CDR1 DFQATT, CDR2 SNEGSKA (reference sequence). The CDR3 consists of 15 residues. With 0 bases removed from V and 4 bases from J, the gap between germline ends came to 16 bases. CDR3 sequence (DNA): TGCAGTGCTAGAGATACGAGGGGACGATCATACGAGCAGTACTTC. This encodes CSARDTRGRSYEQYF.

This clonotype was recorded at least ten times. The chain couples TRBV20-1 to TRBJ2-7, with D tentatively TRBD2 (6 bases). The CDR3 extends over 13 amino acids. Germline V lookup: CDR1 DFQATT, CDR2 SNEGSKA (reference sequence). The CDR3, as DNA: TGCAGGGCTCGGGACTGGGAGGTCTACGAGCAGTACGTC. Protein: CRARDWEVYEQYV.

This clonotype occurred many times. The rearrangement links TRBV20-1 to TRBJ2-1; D is unresolved. Germline V lookup: CDR1 DFQATT, CDR2 SNEGSKA (reference sequence). Trimming removed 2 bases from V and 6 bases from J, with 14 bases in between. The CDR3 totals 14 residues. CDR3 amino acids: CSARPPRATNEQFF. Written as DNA, the CDR3 is TGCAGTGCTAGACCGCCTAGGGCAACCAATGAGCAGTTCTTC.

In this sample, this clonotype turned up many times. The gene calls are TRBV20-1 and TRBJ1-2, with TRBD1 identical over 9 bases. V lost 6 bases to trimming and J lost 7 bases; unmatched junction nucleotides: 6. This CDR3 spans 12 amino acids. Germline CDR1 DFQATT, CDR2 SNEGSKA (reference sequence). CDR3 DNA sequence: TGCAGTGCCCCAAGGACAGGGGCTGGCTACACCTTC. Protein sequence: CSAPRTGAGYTF.

This clonotype came up many times. The gene calls are TRBV7-8 and TRBJ1-4, with 9 bases lining up with TRBD1. The CDR3 is made up of 15 amino acids. The V segment lost 5 bases and the J segment 3 bases; nucleotides outside the gene matches: 4. CDR1 and CDR2 (germline): SGHVS, FQNEAQ. The chain's CDR3 is CASSTYRGPNEKLFF. In DNA, the CDR3 is TGTGCCAGCAGCACCTACAGGGGGCCTAATGAAAAACTGTTTTTT.

This clonotype was counted between two and nine times. V is TRBV28 and J is TRBJ1-5; no firm D call. Germline V CDR1 and CDR2: MDHEN, SYDVKM. The V gene lost 6 bases and the J gene lost 3 bases, with 15 bases spanning the gap. CDR3 length: 15 residues. CDR3 sequence reads: CASSLPYSLNQPQHF. The DNA for the CDR3 is TGTGCCAGCAGCTTGCCGTATTCCCTCAATCAGCCCCAGCATTTT.

V gene TRBV30 combines with J gene TRBJ1-1; tentative D call: TRBD1 (5 bases). Trimming left V 3 bases short and J 5 bases short, with 10 bases between. Germline V gene lookup returns CDR1 GTSNPN and CDR2 SVGIG (reference sequence). The CDR3 loop spans 12 amino acids. CDR3 protein: CAWSLRGTEAFF. Here the CDR3 DNA reads TGTGCCTGGAGCTTGAGGGGAACTGAAGCTTTCTTT.

This clonotype was seen many times. The genes are TRBV7-6 and TRBJ2-1; D unclear. Between the trimmed V and J ends, which lost 5 bases and 3 bases, there was a span of 11 bases. In germline, CDR1 is SGHVS, CDR2 FNYEAQ. The CDR3 sequence is 14 residues long. The CDR3 region has the DNA TGTGCCAGCAGCCCGTATTGGGGCTACAATGAGCAGTTCTTC. Translating it yields CASSPYWGYNEQFF.

The chain uses TRBV28 and TRBJ1-1, with D perhaps TRBD1 (5 bases). CDR1 is MDHEN and CDR2 is SYDVKM in the germline V gene. V dropped 6 bases and J dropped 5 bases, with 16 bases sitting between them. The CDR3 sequence is 14 residues long. CDR3 residues: CASRVPQGSTEAFF. The CDR3 coding sequence is TGTGCCAGCAGAGTTCCCCAGGGTTCAACTGAAGCTTTCTTT.

The chain has TRBV6-2 or TRBV6-3 and TRBJ2-1; no clear D gene. CDR1 and CDR2 from the germline V gene are MNHEY and SVGEGT. Trimming took off 5 bases at V and 0 bases at J, with 11 bases between the two ends. The CDR3 totals 15 residues. This CDR3 is CASSAPAVSYNEQFF. CDR3 nucleotide sequence: TGTGCCAGCAGTGCCCCAGCCGTCTCCTACAATGAGCAGTTCTTC.

This clonotype occurred many times. The chain links TRBV29-1 to TRBJ2-1, with unresolved D. V lost 6 bases to trimming and J lost 0 bases, with 12 bases between them. This CDR3 is 14 amino acids long. CDR1 is SQVTM and CDR2 is ANQGSEA in the germline V gene. The CDR3 sequence is CSVTIISSYNEQFF. Here the CDR3 DNA reads TGCAGCGTCACAATAATAAGCTCCTACAATGAGCAGTTCTTC.

This clonotype turned up a few times. The chain uses TRBV20-1 and TRBJ2-1; possibly TRBD2 for D (6 bases). CDR3 length: 13 amino acids. Germline V CDR1 and CDR2: DFQATT, SNEGSKA (reference sequence). Trimming shortened V by 6 bases and J by 8 bases, and 17 bases separated the two germline ends. Here the CDR3 DNA reads TGCAGTGCAAAAAGCCGGGGGTGGGATGAGCAGTTCTTC. Translation gives CSAKSRGWDEQFF.

The chain joins TRBV12-3 or TRBV12-4 to TRBJ2-5; the match to TRBD1 covers 12 bases. This CDR3 is 17 amino acids long. Trimming took 5 bases from V and 5 from J; bases not matched to a gene: 12. CDR3 sequence (DNA): TGTGCCAGCAGTGGAAACAACCGGGACAGGGGGCTTGAGACCCAGTACTTC. Translation gives CASSGNNRDRGLETQYF.

This clonotype was detected only a few times. The chain uses TRBV6-5 and TRBJ2-7, with 9 positions matching TRBD1. The CDR3 has 16 amino acids. V was clipped by 1 base and J by 5 bases; unmatched bases: 9. Germline values: CDR1 MNHEY, CDR2 SVGAGI. CDR3 sequence (DNA): TGTGCCAGCAGTTACTTAAGTCGGGACAGGGACCACGAGCAGTACTTC. It specifies CASSYLSRDRDHEQYF.

This clonotype occurred a few times. V gene TRBV20-1 combines with J gene TRBJ1-5; weak D call: TRBD1 (5 bases). There are 14 residues in the CDR3. The germline gives CDR1 DFQATT, CDR2 SNEGSKA (reference sequence). The V gene lost 1 base and the J gene lost 4 bases, with 11 bases spanning the gap. The CDR3 nucleotides are TGCAGTGCTAGAGGGGCGACAGAGAATCAGCCCCAGCATTTT. Protein product: CSARGATENQPQHF.

The chain employs TRBV7-9 and TRBJ1-1, with D hard to call. V lost 3 bases to trimming and J lost 2 bases, with 13 bases between them. The CDR3 spans 15 residues. The germline V gene encodes CDR1 SEHNR and CDR2 FQNEAQ (reference sequence). The CDR3, as DNA: TGTGCCAGCAGCTTCAACCTTCGGGAAAACACTGAAGCTTTCTTT. Protein sequence: CASSFNLRENTEAFF.

This clonotype has just a few counts. V usage is TRBV28 and J usage is TRBJ1-5; D not certain. The CDR3 length is 15 residues. The V gene's germline CDR1 is MDHEN and CDR2 SYDVKM. V was shortened by 4 bases and J by 2 bases, with 12 bases between the two germline ends. CDR3 sequence: CASSSVPGGNQPQHF. In DNA, the CDR3 is TGTGCCAGCAGTTCGGTTCCCGGGGGCAATCAGCCCCAGCATTTT.

Comments on this clonotype: It may be a read error: a sequence one base away is much more abundant. The chain couples TRBV7-2 to TRBJ1-5, with D maybe TRBD1 (5 bases). Trimming took off 4 bases at V and 7 bases at J, with 14 bases between the two ends. CDR1 is SGHTA, CDR2 FQGNSA, per germline. This CDR3 is built from 14 residues. For the CDR3, the DNA is TGTGCCAGCAGCTCCTGGGACTATGGACAGCCCCAGCATTTT. Amino acid sequence: CASSSWDYGQPQHF.

This clonotype has a count of ten or more. CDR3 coding DNA: TGCAGCGTTTCAGGGGGCTTACGGGAGGGCTCCTACGAGCAGTACTTC. This codes for CSVSGGLREGSYEQYF. The rearrangement joins TRBV29-1 to TRBJ2-7; the D call may be TRBD1 or TRBD2 (8 bases each). V was pared by 5 bases and J by 0 bases, with 20 bases between. The CDR3 spans 16 residues. Looked up from germline, CDR1 is SQVTM and CDR2 is ANQGSEA.

This clonotype has ten or more counts. The genes are TRBV20-1 and TRBJ2-3, with D maybe TRBD1 (6 bases). V lost 0 bases and J lost 2, with 12 bases in between. Germline CDR1 and CDR2: DFQATT and SNEGSKA (reference sequence). The CDR3 has 15 amino acids. The DNA for the CDR3 is TGCAGTGCTAGAGACCCGGGACACACCACAGATACGCAGTATTTT. Its protein is CSARDPGHTTDTQYF.

This clonotype showed up many times. The genes are TRBV10-3 and TRBJ1-5; perhaps TRBD1 as D (5 bases). The germline V gene has CDR1 ENHRY and CDR2 SYGVKD. The CDR3 has 14 amino acids. The germline V and J ends were trimmed by 2 bases and 2 bases, with 7 bases remaining between them. This CDR3 is CAISEGHGNQPQHF. CDR3 nucleotide sequence: TGTGCCATCAGTGAGGGACATGGCAATCAGCCCCAGCATTTT.

This clonotype was picked up many times. The chain carries TRBV6-1 and TRBJ1-3, with D hard to call. The CDR3 is 14 amino acids. V was clipped by 8 bases and J by 3 bases, with 14 bases between them. Germline-derived CDR1 and CDR2 are MNHNS and SASEGT. The chain's CDR3 is CASGSAGVGNTIYF. The CDR3 DNA is TGTGCCAGCGGATCGGCAGGAGTTGGAAACACCATATATTTT.

Ten or more counts support this clonotype. The chain recombines TRBV20-1 with TRBJ2-1, with D maybe TRBD1 (5 bases). The CDR3 covers 15 residues. The germline V and J ends were trimmed by 0 bases and 3 bases, with 12 bases remaining between them. The germline CDR1 and CDR2 sequences are DFQATT and SNEGSKA (reference sequence). CDR3 coding DNA: TGCAGTGCTAGAGATGGAAGGGGCCACTACAATGAGCAGTTCTTC. As protein: CSARDGRGHYNEQFF.

In this sample, this clonotype turned up a few times. The V gene is TRBV10-2, the J gene TRBJ2-1; no reliable D call. Trimming left V 3 bases short and J 2 bases short, with 8 bases between. Germline values: CDR1 WSHSY, CDR2 SAAADI. This CDR3 is built from 14 residues. This CDR3 reads CASSEGSTYNEQFF. DNA for the CDR3: TGCGCCAGCAGTGAAGGCAGTACCTACAATGAGCAGTTCTTC.

This clonotype has a count of ten or more. The chain employs TRBV29-1 and TRBJ2-1; 9 bases are shared with TRBD2. This CDR3 comprises 14 residues. Germline V gives CDR1 SQVTM, CDR2 ANQGSEA. V was clipped by 0 bases and J by 6 bases; unmatched bases: 3. CDR3 sequence (DNA): TGCAGCGTTGAAGATCTGGGACTAGCCAATGAGCAGTTCTTC. Translated, it gives CSVEDLGLANEQFF.